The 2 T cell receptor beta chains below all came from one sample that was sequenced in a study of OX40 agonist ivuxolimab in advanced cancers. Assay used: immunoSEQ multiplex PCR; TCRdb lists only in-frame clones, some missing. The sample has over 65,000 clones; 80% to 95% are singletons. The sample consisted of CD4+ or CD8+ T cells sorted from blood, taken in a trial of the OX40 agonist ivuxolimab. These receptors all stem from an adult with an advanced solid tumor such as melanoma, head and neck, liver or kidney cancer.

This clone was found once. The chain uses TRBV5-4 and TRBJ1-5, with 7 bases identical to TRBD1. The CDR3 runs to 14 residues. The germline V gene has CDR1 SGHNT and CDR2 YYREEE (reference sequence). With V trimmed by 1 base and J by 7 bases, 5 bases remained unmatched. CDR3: CASSLKGAGQPQHF. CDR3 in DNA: TGTGCCAGCAGCTTGAAGGGGGCCGGACAGCCCCAGCATTTT.

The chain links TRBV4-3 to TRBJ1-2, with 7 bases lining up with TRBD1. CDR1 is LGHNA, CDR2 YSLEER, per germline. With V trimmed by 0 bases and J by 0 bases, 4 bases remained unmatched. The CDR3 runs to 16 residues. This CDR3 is CASSQDRGGPNYGYTF. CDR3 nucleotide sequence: TGCGCCAGCAGCCAAGACAGGGGGGGGCCTAACTATGGCTACACCTTC.